The present entry profiles one T cell receptor (beta chain) with its context. The antigen remains unidentified. The table came from immunoSEQ multiplex PCR; TCRdb's copy has only in-frame clones and leaves some out. The sample contains tens of thousands of clones, roughly 84% of which appear only once. Germline CDR1 reads SGHAT; CDR2 reads FQNNGV. V was trimmed by 3 bases and J by 5 bases, leaving 13 bases between them. The CDR3 runs to 14 residues. The record originates from a study of a mutant IDH1 vaccine in newly diagnosed glioma. Study-wide context: Treated individuals were roughly 62% male and around 40% female, averaging approximately 40 years of age. Visits V12 and V13 fell at weeks 35 and 47, respectively. Patients' prior therapy spanned radiotherapy, temozolomide, or both; most underwent both.

Stated time point: week 47, end of study. Every single dose of the vaccine, 300 ug of mutant IDH1 20-mer peptide, came with topical imiquimod. Donor diagnoses consisted of new WHO grade 3 or 4 IDH1-mutant, ATRX-lost astrocytomas. This TCR was recovered from a woman aged 25-40 years with glioma. Some clones in this sample may be carry-over from other donors' samples. Sequencing was performed on PBMCs, taken from a glioma patient whose treatment included an IDH1 peptide vaccine. The gene calls are TRBV11-2 and TRBJ1-1; tentative D call: TRBD1 (6 bases). The CDR3 sequence is CASSFRGGRTEAFF. The CDR3 DNA follows: TGTGCCAGCAGCTTCAGGGGTGGTAGGACTGAAGCTTTCTTT.